The 16 T cell receptor beta chains listed next were all sequenced from one sample in a study of regulatory and conventional T cells in RAG deficiency. Some clones are missing from TCRdb's copy, which holds only in-frame ones; the method was immunoSEQ multiplex PCR. The table records 34,000 or so clones, 70% to 90% of them present only once. This same sample was also part of a study on regulatory T cells. According to that study: The primer mix had 52 TRBV and 13 TRBJ primers.

Sequencing was done on a sample of CD8+ T cells sorted from blood. All receptors come from a human donor in good health.

The chain combines TRBV29-1 with TRBJ2-1; D might be TRBD2 (7 bases). Trimming stripped 3 bases from V and 4 bases from J, with 13 bases between. The CDR3 contains 14 residues. CDR1 is SQVTM and CDR2 is ANQGSEA in the germline V gene. The CDR3 DNA reads as TGCAGCGTTGATGAGGGGGGGCCGTACAATGAGCAGTTCTTC. It translates to CSVDEGGPYNEQFF.

This chain joins TRBV10-1 and TRBJ1-3; D uncertain. Germline V gene sequence: CDR1 WNHNN, CDR2 SYGVQD (reference sequence). The CDR3 runs to 13 residues. V was cut by 3 bases and J by 4 bases, with 7 bases left in between. CDR3 loop: CASSDSYGNTIYF. The CDR3 region has the DNA TGCGCCAGCAGTGATTCGTACGGAAACACCATATATTTT.

V gene TRBV28 combines with J gene TRBJ2-3; the D gene is possibly TRBD1 (5 bases). V lost 6 bases, J lost 4 bases, and 14 bases lay in between. CDR1 and CDR2 (germline): MDHEN, SYDVKM. The CDR3 totals 14 residues. The CDR3: CASSVRVGPDTQYF. In nucleotides, the CDR3 is TGTGCCAGCAGCGTCAGGGTGGGCCCAGATACGCAGTATTTT.

Concerning this clone: The junction departs from the called germline gene at one end, perhaps through a read error. In the same sample, other DNA sequences code for this CDR3. CDR3 coding DNA: TGTGCCAGCAGCGAAGAAACAGGGGCGAACACCGGGGAGCTGTTTTTT. It codes for CASSEETGANTGELFF. The chain employs TRBV2 and TRBJ2-2; 7 bases align to TRBD1. CDR3 length equals 16 residues. Germline lookup yields CDR1 SNHLY and CDR2 FYNNEI.

The chain carries TRBV29-1 and TRBJ2-7; D assignment may be TRBD1 or TRBD2 (5 bases each). The CDR3 length is 14 residues. V was clipped by 5 bases and J by 2 bases, with 16 bases between them. Germline V gene data show CDR1 as SQVTM and CDR2 as ANQGSEA. The CDR3: CSVLAGTPTYEQYF. DNA of the CDR3: TGCAGCGTTCTCGCCGGGACGCCTACCTACGAGCAGTACTTC.

The V and J genes are TRBV29-1 and TRBJ2-7, with 8 nucleotides matching TRBD1. This CDR3 is built from 12 residues. Germline V CDR1 and CDR2: SQVTM, ANQGSEA. V trimming: 5 bases; J trimming: 7 bases; junction bases outside the gene matches: 7. Here the CDR3 reads CSVRRQGQEQYF. The CDR3 coding sequence is TGCAGCGTTCGACGACAGGGGCAAGAGCAGTACTTC.

V gene TRBV7-9 combines with J gene TRBJ1-5; 7 nucleotides line up with TRBD1. This CDR3 spans 15 amino acids. Germline V gene lookup returns CDR1 SEHNR and CDR2 FQNEAQ (reference sequence). V was pared by 2 bases and J by 4 bases, with 5 bases of the junction left unmatched. The CDR3 reads CASSLSDRLNQPQHF. The CDR3 DNA reads as TGTGCCAGCAGCTTATCGGACAGGTTGAATCAGCCCCAGCATTTT.

This clone was counted once. The rearrangement uses TRBV4-1 and TRBJ1-3; D is perhaps TRBD1 (5 bases). The V and J ends lost 3 bases and 0 bases respectively, with 12 bases between them. CDR3 length: 16 residues. Germline assignment: CDR1 MGHRA and CDR2 YSYEKL. The chain's CDR3 is CASSHGGYGSGNTIYF. The CDR3 DNA sequence: TGCGCCAGCAGCCATGGGGGATATGGCTCTGGAAACACCATATATTTT.

This chain joins TRBV13 and TRBJ1-4; 8 nucleotides match TRBD1. Trimming at V came to 4 bases and at J to 7 bases, leaving 5 bases not matched to a gene. The CDR3 is made up of 14 amino acids. Germline V lookup: CDR1 PRHDT, CDR2 FYEKMQ (reference sequence). The CDR3 reads CASSSGTGGEKLFF. The CDR3, as DNA: TGTGCCAGCAGCTCCGGGACAGGTGGTGAAAAACTGTTTTTT.

The chain carries TRBV5-1 and TRBJ2-2; 7 nucleotides agree with TRBD1. V trimming: 0 bases; J trimming: 4 bases; junction bases outside the gene matches: 9. This CDR3 is 17 amino acids long. The germline V gene encodes CDR1 SGHRS and CDR2 YFSETQ. CDR3 in DNA: TGCGCCAGCAGCTTGGGGGGCGAGGGGGCAGGCACCGGGGAGCTGTTTTTT. Protein: CASSLGGEGAGTGELFF. Looking up the rest from reference TRBV5-1 and TRBJ2-2 gives the full variable domain: KAGVTQTPRYLIKTRGQQVTLSCSPISGHRSVSWYQQTPGQGLQFLFEYFSETQRNKGNFPGRFSGRQFSNSRSEMNVSTLELGDSALYLCASSLGGEGAGTGELFFGEGSRLTVL.

The chain combines TRBV11-2 with TRBJ2-1; perhaps TRBD1 as D (5 bases). V lost 4 bases to trimming and J lost 4 bases, with 11 bases between them. The CDR3 runs to 14 residues. Per the germline V gene, CDR1 is SGHAT and CDR2 is FQNNGV. CDR3: CASSSLRVYNEQFF. CDR3 DNA: TGTGCCAGCAGCTCCCTCAGGGTTTACAATGAGCAGTTCTTC. The whole variable domain, filled in from reference TRBV11-2 and TRBJ2-1, reads EAGVAQSPRYKIIEKRQSVAFWCNPISGHATLYWYQQILGQGPKLLIQFQNNGVVDDSQLPKDRFSAERLKGVDSTLKIQPAKLEDSAVYLCASSSLRVYNEQFFGPGTRLTVL.

The gene calls are TRBV29-1 and TRBJ2-6, with TRBD1 matching over 8 bases. The V gene end was trimmed by 5 bases and the J gene end by 2 bases; junction bases not matched to a gene: 20. The CDR3 runs 20 residues. Per the germline V gene, CDR1 is SQVTM and CDR2 is ANQGSEA. Here the CDR3 reads CSVLQGYLGQVSPGANVLTF. The CDR3 nucleotides read TGCAGCGTTCTCCAAGGCTATCTGGGACAGGTTAGCCCTGGGGCCAACGTCCTGACTTTC.

This chain connects TRBV19 to TRBJ1-4; maybe TRBD1 (5 bases). The CDR3 is 12 amino acids. Trimming cost V 5 bases and J 6 bases, with 7 bases left between them. Germline V gives CDR1 LNHDA, CDR2 SQIVND (reference sequence). Written as DNA, the CDR3 is TGTGCCAGTAGTCGGGGGGATGAAAAACTGTTTTTT. Its protein product is CASSRGDEKLFF.

The genes are TRBV9 and TRBJ1-2; 9 nucleotides line up with TRBD1. Trimming cost V 5 bases and J 10 bases; bases outside gene matches: 15. CDR3 size: 15 residues. Germline CDR1 SGDLS, CDR2 YYNGEE. The CDR3, as DNA: TGTGCCAGCAGTGACGCCGCGGACAGGGGCAGGGACTACACCTTC. Its protein product is CASSDAADRGRDYTF.

This clone occurred once. The genes are TRBV7-3 and TRBJ2-1; 13 positions match TRBD2. J lost 6 bases, V lost 5 bases, and 10 bases had no gene match. Germline V gene sequence: CDR1 SGHTA, CDR2 FQGTGA. The CDR3 loop spans 17 amino acids. The CDR3 spells CASSPRTSGRGPNEQFF. The CDR3 nucleotides read TGTGCCAGCAGCCCCCGGACTAGCGGGAGAGGTCCCAATGAGCAGTTCTTC.

This chain connects TRBV4-2 to TRBJ2-7; 10 bases map to TRBD2. The CDR3 loop spans 16 amino acids. Germline loops: CDR1 LGHNA, CDR2 YNFKEQ. Unmatched junction bases numbered 7, after V lost 5 bases and J lost 0 bases. CDR3 coding DNA: TGTGCCAGCAGCACCCTAGCGGGGGTGAGCTCCTACGAGCAGTACTTC. Translating gives CASSTLAGVSSYEQYF.